The clone carrying this T cell receptor (beta chain) was found many times. Participant ages covered roughly 18 to 90 years across some 25 US areas. Categorization into cohorts depended on clinical history that participants reported. Losses at the gene ends were 0 bases for V and 4 bases for J; bases not matched to a gene: 12. In germline, CDR1 is MNHNS, CDR2 SASEGT. The CDR3 contains 17 residues. This record comes from a study of blood T cell repertoires in COVID-19. Across the study: PBMCs, B-cell-depleted T cells, or T cells were the source of the cDNA or gDNA that made up the material.

Original processing methods: Estimation of nucleated cell counts was performed using reference gene primer amplification. Using immunoSEQ multiplex PCR, the repertoire was profiled, and TCRdb retains in-frame clones only, with some absent. V and J calls and clone size are those listed in that table; D and trimming were worked out from the DNA. Found here are 250,000 or so clones, around 90% of them singletons; the top ten hold roughly 4.3%. The clonotype comes from a woman in her twenties or thirties with acute COVID-19. The V gene is TRBV6-1, the J gene TRBJ2-7, with 7 positions matching TRBD1. Sequenced material: PBMCs or T cells enriched from blood (not recorded which). This chain's CDR3 is CASSEARAGGPLYEQYF. The DNA for the CDR3 is TGTGCCAGCAGTGAAGCGCGGGCAGGGGGTCCCCTATACGAGCAGTACTTC.